This T cell receptor (beta chain) appears in the sequencing data of a study of blood T cell repertoires in COVID-19 (dated by TCRdb to the early 2020s). For context, the study as a whole: Collaborator samples came from the United States, Italy and Spain and covered acute and convalescent phases of COVID-19. The prospective study material was composed of cDNA or gDNA derived from T cells, B-cell-depleted T cells, or PBMCs. The samples were drawn from two sources: the first 160 participants of the ongoing ImmuneRACE study, and some 1,300 subjects contributed by 6 global collaborators. Sample metadata almost always included a de-identified subject ID, COVID-19 status, age in years and sex. The repertoires were released in a freely available public database intended as a resource for research on the immune response to SARS-CoV-2. Where HLA class I and class II types were available, the types were taken from metadata supplied by the sample provider, not from assay-based typing. Deeply sampled blood TCRbeta repertoires from subjects exposed to, actively infected with, or recovered from COVID-19 were included in the dataset.

What the research found in general, with its limitations: How much clinical and demographic metadata was included differed by source and by participant, and the metadata was provided uncurated.

CDR1 is given as SGHRS and CDR2 as YFSETQ, both from the germline V gene. Including the terminal cysteine and phenylalanine, the CDR3 comprises 14 residues. Only the CDR3 portion is preserved as DNA: 42 bases, with reading frame beginning at the first base. The junction carries 13 bases between V and J, which are trimmed by 3 bases and 4 bases respectively. TCRbeta CDR3 regions were amplified from genomic DNA using the immunoSEQ Assay, a bias-controlled multiplex PCR. Concerning the study's data processing: Nucleated cell counts per sample were estimated from amplification of reference gene primers within the assay. To quantify the absolute abundance of each unique TCRbeta CDR3 rearrangement, sequence reads were collapsed and filtered. For each sample, productive Simpson clonality was calculated as the square root of Simpson's diversity index across productive rearrangements. Sourced from immuneACCESS, this table was stored by TCRdb with only in-frame sequences that have V and J called. A share of the clones is absent; for the studies checked, an unresolved V gene accounts for under half, and the remainder has no known explanation. V and J calls and clone size are copied from that table; D and trimming were computed from the DNA. Within this sample are approximately 72,000 clones, with around four fifths of them counted one time only. The biggest ten clones account for roughly 20% of the sample.

Comment on this clone: There is no known antigen for this receptor. No base quality information exists; no much larger clone differs at one position.

The collaborating institutions used their own protocols to collect whole blood in K2EDTA tubes. Collaborator samples were shipped for TCRbeta analysis as frozen whole blood, isolated PBMCs, or DNA extracted from either sample type. The sequenced sample was peripheral blood. This clonotype was sampled from a woman older than 75 with acute or convalescent COVID-19. The chain was built from TRBV5-1 and TRBJ2-5; the D gene identity is not certain. The DNA sequence is TGCGCCAGCAGCTCCCCGGGTCTGGGAGAGACCCAGTACTTC. Its protein is CASSSPGLGETQYF.